This is a list of T cell receptor beta chains from one sample in a study of T cell repertoires in cytomegalovirus infection. TCRdb passed the reads through MiXCR, listing each CDR3 protein once. The sample contains more than 150,000 distinct CDR3 sequences, approximately 19% of which appear only once. Sequenced input: PBMCs. The receptors come from a human donor in good health (CMV status not recorded). Some clones in this sample may be carry-over from other donors' samples. Each CDR3 is given without its conserved first and last residue. Each record gives: J gene, clone size, V gene, CDR3 protein. Clone sizes are given selectively: once, few, many, or a class where the clone is expanded.

j_call: TRBJ1-5; clone_size: many; v_call: TRBV7-2; cdr3_aa: ASSLGGGLSNQPQH
j_call: TRBJ2-4; clone_size: many; v_call: TRBV7-2; cdr3_aa: ASSLGGAKNIQY
j_call: TRBJ1-6; clone_size: NA; v_call: TRBV12-3/TRBV12-4; cdr3_aa: ASSRQGSQRNSPLH
j_call: TRBJ2-1; clone_size: NA; v_call: TRBV10-2; cdr3_aa: ASREAYNEQF
j_call: TRBJ2-3; clone_size: many; v_call: TRBV7-9; cdr3_aa: ASSPSTGTGYTDTQY
j_call: TRBJ2-1; clone_size: NA; v_call: TRBV7-8; cdr3_aa: ASSPGLENEQF
j_call: TRBJ1-4; clone_size: many; v_call: TRBV24-1; cdr3_aa: ATSDPRSDEKLF
j_call: TRBJ2-6; clone_size: NA; v_call: TRBV19; cdr3_aa: DSSYGGKISGANVLT
j_call: TRBJ1-2; clone_size: NA; v_call: TRBV3-1; cdr3_aa: ASSQVVAAGKDYGYT
j_call: TRBJ2-1; clone_size: few; v_call: TRBV20-1; cdr3_aa: SARSGSSSYNEQF
j_call: TRBJ1-5; clone_size: NA; v_call: TRBV15; cdr3_aa: ATSRRTGKYDQPQH
j_call: TRBJ2-2; clone_size: NA; v_call: TRBV10-3; cdr3_aa: AISETDTPAGRGTGELF
j_call: TRBJ2-1; clone_size: few; v_call: TRBV20-1; cdr3_aa: SARDGGSRETYNEQF
j_call: TRBJ2-3; clone_size: NA; v_call: TRBV6-5; cdr3_aa: ASSYRLGQRSTDTQY
j_call: TRBJ2-1; clone_size: NA; v_call: TRBV6-2/TRBV6-3; cdr3_aa: ASSFNLASEQF
j_call: TRBJ2-1; clone_size: NA; v_call: TRBV6-5; cdr3_aa: ASRPSPAHDEQF
j_call: TRBJ1-3; clone_size: many; v_call: TRBV20-1; cdr3_aa: SASPPTGASGNTIY
j_call: TRBJ2-7; clone_size: NA; v_call: TRBV7-9; cdr3_aa: ASRATGFEQY
j_call: TRBJ2-2; clone_size: NA; v_call: TRBV6-2/TRBV6-3; cdr3_aa: ASSLPYTGELF
j_call: TRBJ2-2; clone_size: few; v_call: TRBV12-3/TRBV12-4; cdr3_aa: ASSPTRNTGELF
j_call: TRBJ2-7; clone_size: few; v_call: TRBV7-9; cdr3_aa: ASSAFLYEQY
j_call: TRBJ1-5; clone_size: NA; v_call: TRBV2; cdr3_aa: ASGTELRQPQH
j_call: TRBJ1-1; clone_size: few; v_call: TRBV6-1; cdr3_aa: ASSEFGTVNTEAF
j_call: TRBJ2-7; clone_size: many; v_call: TRBV12-3/TRBV12-4; cdr3_aa: ASSLSRLAGVIHEQY
j_call: TRBJ1-1; clone_size: few; v_call: TRBV20-1; cdr3_aa: SASAKMWAGTEAF
j_call: TRBJ1-2; clone_size: NA; v_call: TRBV19; cdr3_aa: ASFKLGQHYGYT
j_call: TRBJ2-3; clone_size: NA; v_call: TRBV28; cdr3_aa: ASPPPQADTQY
j_call: TRBJ1-1; clone_size: few; v_call: TRBV5-1; cdr3_aa: ASSLQGRWEAF
j_call: TRBJ2-3; clone_size: NA; v_call: TRBV7-2; cdr3_aa: ASSSTVWTSGREETDTQY
j_call: TRBJ2-1; clone_size: NA; v_call: TRBV2; cdr3_aa: ASTTGPYNEQF
j_call: TRBJ2-1; clone_size: many; v_call: TRBV12-3/TRBV12-4; cdr3_aa: ASSLLAGGLVSYNEQF
j_call: TRBJ2-5; clone_size: NA; v_call: TRBV5-1; cdr3_aa: ASSFEQETQY
j_call: TRBJ1-1; clone_size: few; v_call: TRBV11-2; cdr3_aa: ASSYRTGSF
j_call: TRBJ1-2; clone_size: many; v_call: TRBV20-1; cdr3_aa: SAGALRGYT
j_call: TRBJ1-1; clone_size: many; v_call: TRBV12-3/TRBV12-4; cdr3_aa: ASSAGTVGTEAF
j_call: TRBJ1-1; clone_size: NA; v_call: TRBV5-1; cdr3_aa: ASSLDGSMNTEAF
j_call: TRBJ2-2; clone_size: medium-sized; v_call: TRBV7-8; cdr3_aa: ASSRTSGTNTGELF
j_call: TRBJ1-2; clone_size: few; v_call: TRBV27; cdr3_aa: ASAAGQVYGYT
j_call: TRBJ1-2; clone_size: once; v_call: TRBV27; cdr3_aa: ASSSPVGGYT
j_call: TRBJ1-6; clone_size: NA; v_call: TRBV15; cdr3_aa: ATSRDRVALGSPLH
j_call: TRBJ2-3; clone_size: NA; v_call: TRBV23-1; cdr3_aa: ASSFPRRYTDTQY
j_call: TRBJ1-4; clone_size: NA; v_call: TRBV7-9; cdr3_aa: ASSLAKDRKNEKLF
j_call: TRBJ1-6; clone_size: NA; v_call: TRBV20-1; cdr3_aa: SAAPVDRGLNSPLH
j_call: TRBJ2-3; clone_size: NA; v_call: TRBV12-3/TRBV12-4; cdr3_aa: ASSLVGGTKLTDTQY
j_call: TRBJ1-1; clone_size: NA; v_call: TRBV7-4; cdr3_aa: ASSLGSTGHTEAF
j_call: TRBJ1-1; clone_size: many; v_call: TRBV5-7; cdr3_aa: ASSPFGAGVNTEAF
j_call: TRBJ1-5; clone_size: many; v_call: TRBV7-2; cdr3_aa: ASSPDTDEANQH
j_call: TRBJ1-1; clone_size: NA; v_call: TRBV18; cdr3_aa: ASSVNGPPGNTEAF
j_call: TRBJ2-5; clone_size: few; v_call: TRBV12-3/TRBV12-4; cdr3_aa: ASSPIFFGETQY
j_call: TRBJ1-2; clone_size: few; v_call: TRBV28; cdr3_aa: ASSIYGQGYT
j_call: TRBJ1-1; clone_size: NA; v_call: TRBV4-3; cdr3_aa: ASSQGSEMNTEAF
j_call: TRBJ1-2; clone_size: NA; v_call: TRBV7-2; cdr3_aa: ASSGDRVGYGYT
j_call: TRBJ1-1; clone_size: many; v_call: TRBV28; cdr3_aa: ASSLRGAEAF